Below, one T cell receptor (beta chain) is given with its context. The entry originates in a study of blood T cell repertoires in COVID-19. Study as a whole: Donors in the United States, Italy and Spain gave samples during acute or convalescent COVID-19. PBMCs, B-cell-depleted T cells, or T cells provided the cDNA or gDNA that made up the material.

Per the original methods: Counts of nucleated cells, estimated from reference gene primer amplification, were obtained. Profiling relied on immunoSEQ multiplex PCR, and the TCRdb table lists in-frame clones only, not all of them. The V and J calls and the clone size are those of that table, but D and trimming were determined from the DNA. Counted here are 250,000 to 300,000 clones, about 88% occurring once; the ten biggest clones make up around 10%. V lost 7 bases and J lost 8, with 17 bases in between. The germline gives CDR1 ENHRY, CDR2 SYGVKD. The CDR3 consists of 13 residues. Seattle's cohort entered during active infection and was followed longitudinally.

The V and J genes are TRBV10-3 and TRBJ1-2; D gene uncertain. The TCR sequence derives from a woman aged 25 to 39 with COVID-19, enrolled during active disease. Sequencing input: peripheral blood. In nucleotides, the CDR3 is TGTGCCATCACCGAAGACCCCGGGAGGGGCTACACCTTC. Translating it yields CAITEDPGRGYTF.